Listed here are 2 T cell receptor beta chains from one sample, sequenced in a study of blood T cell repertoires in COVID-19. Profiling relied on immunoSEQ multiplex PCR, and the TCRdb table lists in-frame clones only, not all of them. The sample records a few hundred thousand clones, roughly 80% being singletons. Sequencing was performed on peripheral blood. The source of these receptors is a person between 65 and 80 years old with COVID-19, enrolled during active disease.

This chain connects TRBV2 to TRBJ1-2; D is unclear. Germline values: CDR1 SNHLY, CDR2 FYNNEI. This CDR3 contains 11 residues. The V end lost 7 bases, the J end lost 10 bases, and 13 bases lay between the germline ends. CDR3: CASTSTAAYTF. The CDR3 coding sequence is TGTGCCAGCACCTCGACGGCGGCCTACACCTTC.

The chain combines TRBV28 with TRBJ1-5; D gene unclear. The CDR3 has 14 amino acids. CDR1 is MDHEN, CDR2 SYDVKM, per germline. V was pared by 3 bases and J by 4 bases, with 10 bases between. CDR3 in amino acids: CASSLRRLNQPQHF. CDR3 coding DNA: TGTGCCAGCAGTTTGCGCAGGTTAAATCAGCCCCAGCATTTT.